This note documents a single T cell receptor (beta chain) sequence. Recruits, aged about 18 to 100 years, lived in 25 or so US areas. The data originate from a study of blood T cell repertoires in COVID-19. CDR1 LNHDA and CDR2 SQIVND come from the germline V gene (reference sequence). The CDR3 has 14 residues. Losses at the gene ends were 5 bases for V and 4 bases for J; bases not matched to a gene: 6. Clones were sequenced by immunoSEQ multiplex PCR, and TCRdb holds only the in-frame ones, with some missing. The repertoire holds 350,000 to 400,000 clones, with more than 85% as singletons. This sequence joins TRBV19 and TRBJ2-5, with 8 bases fitting TRBD1. This clonotype was sampled from a young woman who had recovered from COVID-19. Specimen: PBMCs or T cells enriched from blood (not recorded which). The CDR3, as DNA: TGTGCCAGTAGTTACTCAGGGGGCGGAGAGACCCAGTACTTC. This gives the protein CASSYSGGGETQYF.